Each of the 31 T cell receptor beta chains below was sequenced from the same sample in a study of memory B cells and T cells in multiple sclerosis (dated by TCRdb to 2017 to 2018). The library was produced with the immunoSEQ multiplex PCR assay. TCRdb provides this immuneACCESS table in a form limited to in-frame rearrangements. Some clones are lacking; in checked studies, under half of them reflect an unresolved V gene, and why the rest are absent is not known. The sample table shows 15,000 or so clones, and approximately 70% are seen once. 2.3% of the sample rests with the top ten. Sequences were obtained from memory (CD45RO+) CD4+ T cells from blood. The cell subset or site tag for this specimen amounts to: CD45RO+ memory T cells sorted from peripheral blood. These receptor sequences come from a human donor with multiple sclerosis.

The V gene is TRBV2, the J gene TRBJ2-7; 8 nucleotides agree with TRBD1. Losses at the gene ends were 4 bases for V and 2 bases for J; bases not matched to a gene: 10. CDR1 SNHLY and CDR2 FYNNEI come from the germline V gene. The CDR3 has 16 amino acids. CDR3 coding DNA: TGTGCCAGCAGTGCCCAAAGGGACAGGCGTACCTACGAGCAGTACTTC. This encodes CASSAQRDRRTYEQYF.

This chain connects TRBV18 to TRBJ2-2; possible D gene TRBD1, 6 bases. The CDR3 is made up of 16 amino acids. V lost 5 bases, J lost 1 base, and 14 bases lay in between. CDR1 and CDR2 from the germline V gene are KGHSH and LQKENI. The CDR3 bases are TGTGCCAGCTCAATTTTCAGGACAGAGAACACCGGGGAGCTGTTTTTT. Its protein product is CASSIFRTENTGELFF.

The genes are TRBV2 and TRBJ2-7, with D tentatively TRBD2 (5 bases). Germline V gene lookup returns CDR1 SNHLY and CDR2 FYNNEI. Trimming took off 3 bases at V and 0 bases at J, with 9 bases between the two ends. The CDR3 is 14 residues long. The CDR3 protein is CASSDTGNSYEQYF. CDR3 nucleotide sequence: TGTGCCAGCAGTGATACGGGGAACTCCTACGAGCAGTACTTC.

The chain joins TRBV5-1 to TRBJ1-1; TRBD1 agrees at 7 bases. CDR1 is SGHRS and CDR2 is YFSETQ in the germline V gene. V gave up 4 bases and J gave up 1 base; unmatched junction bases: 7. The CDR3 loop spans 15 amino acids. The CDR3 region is CASSPTGVRNTEAFF. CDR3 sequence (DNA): TGCGCCAGCAGCCCAACAGGGGTGAGGAACACTGAAGCTTTCTTT.

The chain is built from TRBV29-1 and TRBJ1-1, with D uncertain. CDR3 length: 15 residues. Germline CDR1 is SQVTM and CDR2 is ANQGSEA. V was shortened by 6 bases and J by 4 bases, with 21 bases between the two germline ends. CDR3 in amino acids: CSVDLGSIKGTEAFF. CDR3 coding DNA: TGCAGCGTGGACTTGGGGTCCATAAAAGGCACTGAAGCTTTCTTT.

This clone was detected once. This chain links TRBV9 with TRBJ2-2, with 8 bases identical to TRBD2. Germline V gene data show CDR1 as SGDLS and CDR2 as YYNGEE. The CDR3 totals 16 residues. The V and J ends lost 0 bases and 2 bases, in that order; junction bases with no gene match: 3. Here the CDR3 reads CASSVVLAANTGELFF. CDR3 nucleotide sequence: TGTGCCAGCAGCGTAGTACTAGCGGCCAACACCGGGGAGCTGTTTTTT. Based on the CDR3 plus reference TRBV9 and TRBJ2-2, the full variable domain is DSGVTQTPKHLITATGQRVTLRCSPRSGDLSVYWYQQSLDQGLQFLIQYYNGEERAKGNILERFSAQQFPDLHSELNLSSLELGDSALYFCASSVVLAANTGELFFGEGSRLTVL.

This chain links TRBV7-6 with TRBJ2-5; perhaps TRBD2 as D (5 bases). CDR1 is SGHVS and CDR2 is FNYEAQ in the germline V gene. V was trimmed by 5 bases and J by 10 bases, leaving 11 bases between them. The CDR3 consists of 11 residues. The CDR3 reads CASSPSGDQYF. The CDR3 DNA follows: TGTGCCAGCAGCCCGAGCGGTGACCAGTACTTC.

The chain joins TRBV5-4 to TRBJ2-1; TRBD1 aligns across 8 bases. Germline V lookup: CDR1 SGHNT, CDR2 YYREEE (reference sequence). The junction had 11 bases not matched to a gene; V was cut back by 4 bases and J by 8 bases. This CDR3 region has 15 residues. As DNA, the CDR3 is TGTGCCAGCAGCCCCACCGGGACAGGAGTTGATGAGCAGTTCTTC. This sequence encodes CASSPTGTGVDEQFF.

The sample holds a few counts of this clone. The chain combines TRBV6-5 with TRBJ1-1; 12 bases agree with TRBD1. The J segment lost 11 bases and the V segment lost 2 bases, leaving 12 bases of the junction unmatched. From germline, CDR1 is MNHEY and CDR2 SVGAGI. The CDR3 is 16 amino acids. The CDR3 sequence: CASSYREGQGAVGAFF. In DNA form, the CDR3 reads TGTGCCAGCAGTTACCGCGAGGGACAGGGGGCGGTGGGGGCTTTCTTT.

CDR3 sequence reads: CASSMGQNTEAFF. For the CDR3, the DNA is TGTGCCAGTAGTATGGGCCAGAACACTGAAGCTTTCTTT. The chain carries TRBV19 and TRBJ1-1; D gene uncertain. Per germline, CDR1 LNHDA and CDR2 SQIVND (reference sequence). This CDR3 is 13 amino acids long. Trimming took off 3 bases at V and 1 base at J, with 6 bases between the two ends. The full variable domain, rest sourced from reference TRBV19 and TRBJ1-1, is DGGITQSPKYLFRKEGQNVTLSCEQNLNHDAMYWYRQDPGQGLRLIYYSQIVNDFQKGDIAEGYSVSREKKESFPLTVTSAQKNPTAFYLCASSMGQNTEAFFGQGTRLTVV.

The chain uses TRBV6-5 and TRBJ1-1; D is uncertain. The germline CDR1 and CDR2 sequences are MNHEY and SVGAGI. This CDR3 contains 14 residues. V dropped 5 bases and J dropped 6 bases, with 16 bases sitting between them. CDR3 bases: TGTGCCAGCAGTAAACGCGGGGTAGTCCCTGAAGCTTTCTTT. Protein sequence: CASSKRGVVPEAFF.

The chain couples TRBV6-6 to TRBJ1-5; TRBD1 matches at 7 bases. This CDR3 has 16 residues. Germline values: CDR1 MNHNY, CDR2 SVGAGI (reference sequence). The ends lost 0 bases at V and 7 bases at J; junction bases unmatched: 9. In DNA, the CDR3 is TGTGCCAGCAGTTACTCGGTTGGAAGACAGGGCCAGCCCCAGCATTTT. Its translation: CASSYSVGRQGQPQHF.

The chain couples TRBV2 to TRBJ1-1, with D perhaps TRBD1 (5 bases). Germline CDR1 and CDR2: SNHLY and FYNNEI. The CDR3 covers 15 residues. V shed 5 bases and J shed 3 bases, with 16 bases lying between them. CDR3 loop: CASSPYGGEYTEAFF. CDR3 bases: TGTGCCAGCAGTCCCTACGGAGGGGAATACACTGAAGCTTTCTTT. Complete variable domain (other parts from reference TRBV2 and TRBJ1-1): EPEVTQTPSHQVTQMGQEVILRCVPISNHLYFYWYRQILGQKVEFLVSFYNNEISEKSEIFDDQFSVERPDGSNFTLKIRSTKLEDSAMYFCASSPYGGEYTEAFFGQGTRLTVV.

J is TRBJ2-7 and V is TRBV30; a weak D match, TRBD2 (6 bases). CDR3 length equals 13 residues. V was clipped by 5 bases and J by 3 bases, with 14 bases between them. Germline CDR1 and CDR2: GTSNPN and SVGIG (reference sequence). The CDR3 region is CAWRGYGNYEQYF. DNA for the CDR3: TGTGCCTGGCGGGGGTATGGGAACTACGAGCAGTACTTC.

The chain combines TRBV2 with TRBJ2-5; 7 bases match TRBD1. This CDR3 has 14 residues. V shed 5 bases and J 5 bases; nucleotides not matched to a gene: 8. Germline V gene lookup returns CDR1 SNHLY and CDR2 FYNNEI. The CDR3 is CASSLQGLGETQYF. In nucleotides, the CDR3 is TGTGCCAGCAGTTTACAGGGGTTAGGGGAGACCCAGTACTTC.

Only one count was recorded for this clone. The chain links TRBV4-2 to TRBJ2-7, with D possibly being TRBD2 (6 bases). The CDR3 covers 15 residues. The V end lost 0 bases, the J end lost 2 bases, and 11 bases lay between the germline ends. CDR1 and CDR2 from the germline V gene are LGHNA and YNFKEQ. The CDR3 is CASSQEGGVAYEQYF. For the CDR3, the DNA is TGTGCCAGCAGCCAAGAAGGCGGGGTCGCCTACGAGCAGTACTTC.

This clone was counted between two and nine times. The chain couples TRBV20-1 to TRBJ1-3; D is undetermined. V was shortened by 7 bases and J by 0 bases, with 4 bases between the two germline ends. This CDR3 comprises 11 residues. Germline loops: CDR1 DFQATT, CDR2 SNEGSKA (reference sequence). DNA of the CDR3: TGCAGTGTCTACTCTGGAAACACCATATATTTT. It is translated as CSVYSGNTIYF.

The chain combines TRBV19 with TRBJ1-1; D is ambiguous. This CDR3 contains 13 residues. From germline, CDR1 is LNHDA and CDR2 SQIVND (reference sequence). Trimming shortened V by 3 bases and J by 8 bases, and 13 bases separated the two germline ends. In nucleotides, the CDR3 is TGTGCCAGTAGTATGAGCACCGGTCGGGAAGCTTTCTTT. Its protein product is CASSMSTGREAFF. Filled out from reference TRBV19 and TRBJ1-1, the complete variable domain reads DGGITQSPKYLFRKEGQNVTLSCEQNLNHDAMYWYRQDPGQGLRLIYYSQIVNDFQKGDIAEGYSVSREKKESFPLTVTSAQKNPTAFYLCASSMSTGREAFFGQGTRLTVV.

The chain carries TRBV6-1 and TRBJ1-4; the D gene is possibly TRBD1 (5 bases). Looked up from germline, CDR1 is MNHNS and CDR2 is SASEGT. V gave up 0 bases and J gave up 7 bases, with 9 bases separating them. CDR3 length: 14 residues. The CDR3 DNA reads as TGTGCCAGCAGTGAAGCCAGGGATGGTGAAAAACTGTTTTTT. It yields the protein CASSEARDGEKLFF.

The CDR3 loop is CASSSPRGGETQYF. Written as DNA, the CDR3 is TGTGCCAGCAGTTCCCCCCGGGGAGGAGAGACCCAGTACTTC. The chain carries TRBV28 and TRBJ2-5, with D possibly being TRBD2 (6 bases). The CDR3 sequence is 14 residues long. The V end lost 4 bases, the J end lost 4 bases, and 13 bases lay between the germline ends. CDR1 and CDR2 from the germline V gene are MDHEN and SYDVKM.

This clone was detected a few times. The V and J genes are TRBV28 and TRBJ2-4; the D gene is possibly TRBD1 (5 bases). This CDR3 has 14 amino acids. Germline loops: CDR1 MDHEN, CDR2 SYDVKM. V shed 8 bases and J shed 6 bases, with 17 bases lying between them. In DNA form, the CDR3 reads TGTGCCAGCCGCCCTCAGACAGATCCAAACATTCAGTACTTC. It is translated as CASRPQTDPNIQYF.

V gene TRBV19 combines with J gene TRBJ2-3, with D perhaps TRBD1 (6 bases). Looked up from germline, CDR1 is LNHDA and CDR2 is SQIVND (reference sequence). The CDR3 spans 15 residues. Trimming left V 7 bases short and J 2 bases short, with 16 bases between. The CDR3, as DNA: TGTGCCAGTAACCCGACAGGCGCCCTCACAGATACGCAGTATTTT. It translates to CASNPTGALTDTQYF.

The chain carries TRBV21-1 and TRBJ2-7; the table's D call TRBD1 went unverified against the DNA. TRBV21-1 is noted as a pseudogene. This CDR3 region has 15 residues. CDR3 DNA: TGTGCCAGCAGCAAAGGGGGGGGACAGGACTACGAGCAGTACTTC. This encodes CASSKGGGQDYEQYF.

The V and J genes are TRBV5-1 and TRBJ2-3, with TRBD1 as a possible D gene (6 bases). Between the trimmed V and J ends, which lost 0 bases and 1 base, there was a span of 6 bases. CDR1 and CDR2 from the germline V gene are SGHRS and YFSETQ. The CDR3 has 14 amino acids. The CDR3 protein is CASSLEGGTDTQYF. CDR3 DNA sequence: TGCGCCAGCAGCTTGGAGGGGGGCACAGATACGCAGTATTTT.

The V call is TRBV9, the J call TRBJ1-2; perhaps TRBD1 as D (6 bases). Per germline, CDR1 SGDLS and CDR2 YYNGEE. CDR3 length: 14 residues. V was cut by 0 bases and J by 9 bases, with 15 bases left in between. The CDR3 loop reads CASSVAAQGSSYTF. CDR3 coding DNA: TGTGCCAGCAGCGTAGCTGCGCAGGGGTCTAGCTACACCTTC.

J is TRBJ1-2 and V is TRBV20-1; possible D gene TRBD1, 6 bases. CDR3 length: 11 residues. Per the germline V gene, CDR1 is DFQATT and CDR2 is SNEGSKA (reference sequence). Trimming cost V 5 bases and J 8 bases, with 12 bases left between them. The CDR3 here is CSAGGRRGYTF. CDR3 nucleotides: TGCAGTGCTGGGGGCAGGAGGGGCTACACCTTC.

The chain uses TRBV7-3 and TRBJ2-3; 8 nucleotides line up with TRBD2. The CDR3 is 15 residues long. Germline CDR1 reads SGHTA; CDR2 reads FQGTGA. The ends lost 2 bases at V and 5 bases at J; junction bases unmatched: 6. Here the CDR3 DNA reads TGTGCCAGCAGCTTATCCGGGCTAGCGGGAGATACGCAGTATTTT. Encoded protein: CASSLSGLAGDTQYF.

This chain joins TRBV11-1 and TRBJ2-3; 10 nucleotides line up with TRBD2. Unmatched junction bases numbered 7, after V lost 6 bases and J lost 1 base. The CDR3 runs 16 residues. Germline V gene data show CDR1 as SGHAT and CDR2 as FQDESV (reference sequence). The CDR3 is CASSPGTSERTDTQYF. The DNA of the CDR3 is TGTGCCAGCAGTCCCGGGACTAGCGAACGCACAGATACGCAGTATTTT.

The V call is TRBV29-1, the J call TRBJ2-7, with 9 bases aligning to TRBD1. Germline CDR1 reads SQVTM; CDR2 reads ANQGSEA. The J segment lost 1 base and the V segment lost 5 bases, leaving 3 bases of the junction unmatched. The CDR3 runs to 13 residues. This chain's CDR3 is CSVQGQGSYEQYF. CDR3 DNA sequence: TGCAGCGTTCAAGGACAGGGGTCCTACGAGCAGTACTTC.

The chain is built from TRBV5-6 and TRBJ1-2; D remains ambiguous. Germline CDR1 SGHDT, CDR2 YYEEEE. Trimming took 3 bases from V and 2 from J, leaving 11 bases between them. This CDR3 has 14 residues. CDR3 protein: CASSSGLENYGYTF. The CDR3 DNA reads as TGTGCCAGCAGCTCGGGGTTAGAGAACTATGGCTACACCTTC.

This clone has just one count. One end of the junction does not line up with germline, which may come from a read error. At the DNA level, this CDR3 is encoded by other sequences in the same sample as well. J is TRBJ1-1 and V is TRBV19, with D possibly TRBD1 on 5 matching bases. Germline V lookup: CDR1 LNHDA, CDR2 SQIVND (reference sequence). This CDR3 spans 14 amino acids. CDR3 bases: TGTGCCAGCAGTATAACAGGCCTGGGCACTGAAGCTTTCTTT. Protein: CASSITGLGTEAFF.